This TCR beta chain was identified during a study of regulatory T cells in long-lasting Graves disease. General study points: Since the sample size was small, accuracy may have been reduced. Persistent Graves' patients showed a TCR diversity that was lower than that of newly diagnosed ones.

About this clonotype: Its antigen is currently unknown.

Libraries of TCR beta came from iRepertoire HTBI primers plus Arm-PCR of CDR3 regions. TCRdb reanalysed the multiplex PCR reads using MiXCR and keeps one entry per CDR3 protein. Here the sample spans under 500,000 distinct CDR3 sequences, roughly 20% being singletons. Time point noted: persistent/refractory GD, antithyroid drugs over 5 years with positive TRAb. Researchers made the TCR library from RNA that was extracted from PBMCs. Patient provenance is recorded as an endocrinology department in Xi'an, China. This material consisted of peripheral blood mononuclear cells (PBMCs), taken when the disease was refractory, from a patient treated with antithyroid drugs. This clonotype was sampled from a female donor with Graves disease.

The CDR3 loop reads CASSHGQGTGELFF. CDR3 nucleotides: TGTGCCAGCAGCCATGGACAGGGGACGGGGGAGCTGTTTTTT. The V gene is TRBV16, the J gene TRBJ2-2; 9 bases are a match to TRBD1. CDR1 is KGHSY, CDR2 FQNENV, per germline. The CDR3 spans 14 residues. The junction had 4 bases not matched to a gene; V was cut back by 3 bases and J by 8 bases.